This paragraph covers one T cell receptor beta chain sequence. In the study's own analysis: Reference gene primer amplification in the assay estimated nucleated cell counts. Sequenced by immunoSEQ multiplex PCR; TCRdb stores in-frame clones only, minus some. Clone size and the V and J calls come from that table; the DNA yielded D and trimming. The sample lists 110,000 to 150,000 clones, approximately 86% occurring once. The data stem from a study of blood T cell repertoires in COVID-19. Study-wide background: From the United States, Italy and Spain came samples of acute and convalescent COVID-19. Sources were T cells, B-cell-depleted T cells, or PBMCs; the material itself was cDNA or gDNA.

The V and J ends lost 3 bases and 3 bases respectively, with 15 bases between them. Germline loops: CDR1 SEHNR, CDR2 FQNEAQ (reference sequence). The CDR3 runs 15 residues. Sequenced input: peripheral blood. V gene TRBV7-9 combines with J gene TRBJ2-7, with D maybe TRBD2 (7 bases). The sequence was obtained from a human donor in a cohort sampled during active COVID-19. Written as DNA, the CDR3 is TGTGCCAGCAGCTTTTTGGGAGGGGGAATCTACGAGCAGTACTTC. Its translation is CASSFLGGGIYEQYF.